This T cell receptor beta chain comes out of a study of CD8 T cells in Susac syndrome. The germline V gene has CDR1 SQVTM and CDR2 ANQGSEA. With V trimmed by 4 bases and J by 2 bases, 4 bases remained unmatched. CDR3 length: 13 residues. RNA totalling roughly 0.45 to 1 ug underwent reverse transcription with random hexamers. The immunoSEQ assay covered 54 Vbeta and 13 Jbeta segments for CDR3. One entry per CDR3 protein results from TCRdb running MiXCR on the immunoSEQ multiplex PCR reads. The sample contains approximately 300,000 distinct CDR3 sequences, 89% of which appear only once. The chain recombines TRBV29-1 with TRBJ2-7; 8 positions match TRBD2. This TCR derives from a human donor with multiple sclerosis. The sample taken for sequencing was CD8+ T cells from PBMCs. For the CDR3, the DNA is TGCAGCGTTGGGCTAGCGGGTGCCTACGAGCAGTACTTC. It encodes CSVGLAGAYEQYF.